This T cell receptor (beta chain) was obtained from a study of T cells in Graves' hyperthyroidism and ophthalmopathy. V lost 5 bases to trimming and J lost 4 bases, with 14 bases between them. This CDR3 is built from 14 residues. Germline CDR1 SGHTA, CDR2 FQGNSA. The authors deemed Graves' hyperthyroidism stable absent ophthalmopathy progression within 18 months. Thyroid ultrasound, orbital computed tomography, clinical symptoms, and serum thyroxine and TRAb underpinned diagnoses. Overall study results and limits: Researchers report that a 13 V-J model separated ophthalmopathy from stable hyperthyroidism. In the blood, most expanded thyroid clonotypes above 0.001 appeared as well.

There were TCR beta CDR3 regions amplified from RNA transcripts. Researchers ran a first-round RT-PCR on the TCR CDR3 using the HTBI primer set. From the multiplex PCR reads, TCRdb called clonotypes with MiXCR, one entry per CDR3 protein. The table has 350,000 or so distinct CDR3 sequences, roughly 18% seen once. This clonotype was seen a few times. Its antigen is undetermined. Specimen: blood. The sequence was obtained from a woman aged 45-65 years with Graves' hyperthyroidism. The rearrangement joins TRBV7-2 to TRBJ2-5; no clear D gene. Here the CDR3 reads CASSRTLGGETQYF. CDR3 coding DNA: TGTGCCAGCAGCCGGACCCTCGGTGGAGAGACCCAGTACTTC.